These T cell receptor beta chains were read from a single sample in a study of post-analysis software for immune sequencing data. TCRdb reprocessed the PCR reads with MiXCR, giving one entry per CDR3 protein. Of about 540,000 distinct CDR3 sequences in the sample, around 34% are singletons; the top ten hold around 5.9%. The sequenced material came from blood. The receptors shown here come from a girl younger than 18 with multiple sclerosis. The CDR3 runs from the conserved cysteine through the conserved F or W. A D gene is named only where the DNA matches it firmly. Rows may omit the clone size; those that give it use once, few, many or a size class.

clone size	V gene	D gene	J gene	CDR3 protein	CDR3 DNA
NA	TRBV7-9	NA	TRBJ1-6	CASSLQGVRNSPLHF	TGTGCCAGCAGCTTACAGGGAGTTCGTAATTCACCCCTCCACTTT
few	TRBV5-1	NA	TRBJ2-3	CASSSSGFFTDTQYF	TGCGCCAGCAGCTCCAGCGGGTTCTTCACAGATACGCAGTATTTT
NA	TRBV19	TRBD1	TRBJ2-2	CASRNSGTGVGGELFF	TGTGCCAGTAGGAACTCCGGGACAGGGGTTGGCGGGGAGCTGTTTTTT
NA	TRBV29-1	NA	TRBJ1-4	CSVDRGTFATNEKLFF	TGCAGCGTTGATAGGGGCACCTTTGCAACTAATGAAAAACTGTTTTTT
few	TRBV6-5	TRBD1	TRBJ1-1	CASSLTTGSGTEAFF	TGTGCCAGCAGTCTCACGACAGGGTCGGGCACTGAAGCTTTCTTT
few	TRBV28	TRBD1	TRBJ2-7	CASSSSAGTGTYEQYF	TGTGCCAGCAGCTCTTCGGCCGGGACAGGGACCTACGAGCAGTACTTC
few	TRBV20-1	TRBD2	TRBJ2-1	CSARVGGGPNEQFF	TGCAGTGCTAGAGTCGGGGGGGGACCGAATGAGCAGTTCTTC
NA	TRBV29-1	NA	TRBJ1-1	CSALGAENTEAFF	TGCAGCGCGTTAGGGGCGGAGAACACTGAAGCTTTCTTT
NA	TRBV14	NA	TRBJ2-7	CASSQDHGYEQYF	TGTGCCAGCAGCCAAGATCACGGGTACGAGCAGTACTTC
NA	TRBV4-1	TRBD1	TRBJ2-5	CASSQETGGGETQYF	TGCGCCAGCAGCCAAGAAACAGGGGGCGGAGAGACCCAGTACTTC
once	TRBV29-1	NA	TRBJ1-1	CSVAGQQNTEAFF	TGCAGCGTGGCGGGACAACAGAACACTGAAGCTTTCTTT
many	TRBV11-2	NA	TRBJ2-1	CASSLGGTSDNEQFF	TGTGCCAGCAGCTTGGGCGGGACAAGCGACAATGAGCAGTTCTTC
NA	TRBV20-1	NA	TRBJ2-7	CSAEGTNYNEQYF	TGCAGTGCTGAGGGGACAAACTACAATGAGCAGTACTTC
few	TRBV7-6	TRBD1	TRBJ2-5	CASSFHRGDGETQYF	TGTGCCAGCAGCTTCCACAGGGGGGACGGAGAGACCCAGTACTTC
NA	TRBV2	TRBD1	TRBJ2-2	CASSWRQGTVNTGELFF	TGTGCCAGCAGTTGGAGACAGGGGACGGTGAACACCGGGGAGCTGTTTTTT
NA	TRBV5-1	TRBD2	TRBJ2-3	CASSLVGGSEADTQYF	TGCGCCAGCAGCTTGGTGGGGGGGTCAGAGGCAGATACGCAGTATTTT
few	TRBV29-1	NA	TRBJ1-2	CSVVRVTSYGYTF	TGCAGCGTTGTGAGGGTAACTAGCTATGGCTACACCTTC
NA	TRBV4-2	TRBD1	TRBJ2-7	CASSQDWTGRTYEQYF	TGTGCCAGCAGCCAAGATTGGACAGGGAGAACCTACGAGCAGTACTTC
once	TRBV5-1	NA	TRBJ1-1	CASSFEDTDTEAFF	TGCGCCAGCAGCTTCGAGGATACGGACACTGAAGCTTTCTTT
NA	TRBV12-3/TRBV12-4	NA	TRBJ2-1	CASSFPSSYNEQFF	TGTGCCAGCAGTTTCCCAAGCTCCTACAATGAGCAGTTCTTC
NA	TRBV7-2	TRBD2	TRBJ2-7	CASSLEVLAGSTYEQYF	TGTGCCAGCAGCTTAGAGGTGCTAGCGGGGTCGACCTACGAGCAGTACTTC
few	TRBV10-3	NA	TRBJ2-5	CAINIGTSQETQYF	TGTGCCATCAACATCGGGACAAGCCAAGAGACCCAGTACTTC
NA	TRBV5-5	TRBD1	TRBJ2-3	CASSYGTGPTDTQYF	TGTGCCAGCAGCTACGGGACAGGCCCCACAGATACGCAGTATTTT
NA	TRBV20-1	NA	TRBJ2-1	CSARRADLDNEQFF	TGCAGTGCTAGACGGGCGGATCTGGACAATGAGCAGTTCTTC
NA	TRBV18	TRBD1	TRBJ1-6	CASSPLSRDRVNSPLHF	TGTGCCAGCTCACCACTTTCCAGGGACAGGGTAAATTCACCCCTCCACTTT
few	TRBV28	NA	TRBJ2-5	CASSDRSETQYF	TGTGCCAGCAGCGATCGTAGTGAGACCCAGTACTTC
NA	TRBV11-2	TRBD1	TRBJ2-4	CASSSQSGTGGSKNIQYF	TGTGCCAGCAGCTCACAGTCCGGGACAGGGGGCTCCAAAAACATTCAGTACTTC
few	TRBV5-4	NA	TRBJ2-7	CASSLGGLYEQYF	TGTGCCAGCAGCTTGGGGGGACTCTACGAGCAGTACTTC
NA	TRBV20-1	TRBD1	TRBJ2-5	CSARSVQGSETQYF	TGCAGTGCTAGGAGTGTACAGGGGTCCGAGACCCAGTACTTC
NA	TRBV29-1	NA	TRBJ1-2	CSVEGQEYGYTF	TGCAGCGTTGAAGGGCAGGAGTATGGCTACACCTTC
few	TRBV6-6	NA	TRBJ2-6	CASRATESGANVLTF	TGTGCCAGCAGGGCGACAGAGTCTGGGGCCAACGTCCTGACTTTC
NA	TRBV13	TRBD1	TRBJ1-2	CASSLETGGSSNYGYTF	TGTGCCAGCAGCTTAGAGACAGGGGGGTCCTCTAACTATGGCTACACCTTC
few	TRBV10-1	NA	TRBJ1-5	CASSESKADSNQPQHF	TGCGCCAGCAGTGAGTCGAAGGCCGATAGCAATCAGCCCCAGCATTTT
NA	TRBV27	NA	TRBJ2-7	CASGRNSYEQYF	TGTGCCAGCGGGCGTAACTCCTACGAGCAGTACTTC
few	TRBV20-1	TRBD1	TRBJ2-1	CSALKDRALGEQFF	TGCAGTGCTCTCAAGGACAGGGCTTTGGGTGAGCAGTTCTTC
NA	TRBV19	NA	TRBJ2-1	CASSMGRGRGDEQFF	TGTGCCAGTAGTATGGGTAGGGGGCGCGGGGATGAGCAGTTCTTC
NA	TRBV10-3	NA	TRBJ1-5	CAANEAFGNQPQHF	TGTGCCGCAAATGAGGCCTTTGGGAATCAGCCCCAGCATTTT
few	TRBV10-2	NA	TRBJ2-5	CASSAARLEEQYF	TGCGCCAGCAGTGCTGCCCGTTTGGAAGAGCAGTACTTC